The 31 T cell receptor beta chains reported below all come from one sample, sequenced in a study of cytomegalovirus exposure and HLA in healthy donors. Produced via immunoSEQ multiplex PCR; TCRdb's table is partial and in-frame only. Of 100,000 to 150,000 clones listed, roughly nine tenths are singletons. The sequencing sample was made of PBMCs. These receptors came from a woman between 18 and 29 years old in good health and CMV-seronegative.

The CDR3 is CASSLLGLAPTGELFF. The DNA of the CDR3 is TGTGCCAGCAGCCTACTAGGACTAGCGCCCACCGGGGAGCTGTTTTTT. The V call is TRBV11-3, the J call TRBJ2-2, with TRBD2 identical over 9 bases. The V gene end was trimmed by 5 bases and the J gene end by 4 bases; junction bases not matched to a gene: 8. Germline CDR1 SGHNT, CDR2 YENEEA. The CDR3 is 16 amino acids.

The gene calls are TRBV5-1 and TRBJ1-1; perhaps TRBD1 as D (6 bases). CDR1 SGHRS and CDR2 YFSETQ come from the germline V gene. The CDR3 sequence is 13 residues long. V gave up 4 bases and J gave up 2 bases, with 9 bases separating them. The CDR3 spells CASSPGGNTEAFF. As DNA, the CDR3 is TGCGCCAGCAGCCCTGGGGGCAACACTGAAGCTTTCTTT.

This rearrangement joins TRBV11-2 to TRBJ2-7; D may be TRBD2 (7 bases). Germline-derived CDR1 and CDR2 are SGHAT and FQNNGV. This CDR3 has 17 amino acids. The V and J ends lost 6 bases and 0 bases respectively, with 21 bases between them. CDR3 loop: CASRPSGRGPLSYEQYF. CDR3 DNA sequence: TGTGCCAGCAGACCTAGCGGCAGGGGACCCCTCTCCTACGAGCAGTACTTC.

This clone was found a few times. At one of its ends the junction is not consistent with the germline gene, which may arise from a read error. The chain joins TRBV7-9 to TRBJ1-2; D is ambiguous. The CDR3 spans 11 residues. Germline V CDR1 and CDR2: SEHNR, FQNEAQ (reference sequence). This CDR3 reads CASSPDYRYTF. The CDR3 bases are TGTGCCAGCAGCCCCGACTATCGCTACACCTTC.

The chain uses TRBV11-3 and TRBJ2-1, with 8 positions matching TRBD2. The germline V gene encodes CDR1 SGHNT and CDR2 YENEEA. The V and J ends lost 4 bases and 0 bases, in that order; junction bases with no gene match: 5. The CDR3 is 16 amino acids. CDR3 coding DNA: TGTGCCAGCAGCTCCCTCGGGAGGGTCTCCTACAATGAGCAGTTCTTC. Its translation: CASSSLGRVSYNEQFF.

This chain joins TRBV25-1 and TRBJ2-7; 10 nucleotides agree with TRBD1. Germline V lookup: CDR1 MGHDK, CDR2 SYGVNS. J gave up 4 bases and V 4 bases, and 1 base lay outside the gene matches. CDR3 length equals 13 residues. The CDR3 loop is CASSGTGGYEQYF. For the CDR3, the DNA is TGTGCCAGCAGTGGGACAGGGGGTTACGAGCAGTACTTC.

The chain is built from TRBV20-1 and TRBJ1-1; the D gene is possibly TRBD1 (6 bases). The V end lost 6 bases, the J end lost 5 bases, and 7 bases lay between the germline ends. CDR3 size: 10 residues. CDR1 and CDR2 from the germline V gene are DFQATT and SNEGSKA (reference sequence). Written as DNA, the CDR3 is TGCAGTGCCAGGGGAACTGAAGCTTTCTTT. Its translation: CSARGTEAFF.

This chain connects TRBV4-1 to TRBJ2-3, with no clear D. CDR1 is MGHRA and CDR2 is YSYEKL in the germline V gene. V was trimmed by 3 bases and J by 5 bases, leaving 6 bases between them. CDR3 size: 12 residues. The DNA for the CDR3 is TGCGCCAGCAGCCAGCCAGAAGATACGCAGTATTTT. Protein: CASSQPEDTQYF.

This chain joins TRBV5-1 and TRBJ1-1, with D possibly matching TRBD1 (6 bases). CDR1 and CDR2 from the germline V gene are SGHRS and YFSETQ. This CDR3 has 21 residues. Trimming removed 1 base at V and 2 bases at J, with 30 bases between. The CDR3, as DNA: TGCGCCAGCAGCTTGAACCCCCTCCCGTGGACAGCCCAGAGGGCTAACACTGAAGCTTTCTTT. Translation gives CASSLNPLPWTAQRANTEAFF. Drawing the rest from reference TRBV5-1 and TRBJ1-1, the complete variable domain is KAGVTQTPRYLIKTRGQQVTLSCSPISGHRSVSWYQQTPGQGLQFLFEYFSETQRNKGNFPGRFSGRQFSNSRSEMNVSTLELGDSALYLCASSLNPLPWTAQRANTEAFFGQGTRLTVV.

This chain links TRBV6-6 with TRBJ2-5; 10 positions agree with TRBD2. CDR1 is MNHNY, CDR2 SVGAGI, per germline (reference sequence). The CDR3 length is 14 residues. V lost 5 bases and J lost 2; bases outside the gene matches: 2. The CDR3 region is CASSRTSGQETQYF. The CDR3 DNA is TGTGCCAGCAGTCGGACTAGCGGACAAGAGACCCAGTACTTC.

The V call is TRBV7-9, the J call TRBJ1-1; D call uncertain. This CDR3 has 13 residues. V lost 5 bases and J 6 bases, leaving 13 bases between the germline ends. Germline lookup yields CDR1 SEHNR and CDR2 FQNEAQ (reference sequence). CDR3 sequence (DNA): TGTGCCAGCAGCCCGGAGGCTTCCGCTGAAGCTTTCTTT. It is translated as CASSPEASAEAFF.

The chain joins TRBV6-5 to TRBJ1-2; D gene ambiguous. The germline CDR1 and CDR2 sequences are MNHEY and SVGAGI. Trimming shortened V by 2 bases and J by 9 bases, and 13 bases separated the two germline ends. The CDR3 has 13 residues. This chain's CDR3 is CASSYGRGRRYTF. In DNA, the CDR3 is TGTGCCAGCAGTTACGGGCGGGGTAGGCGCTACACCTTC.

CDR3 DNA sequence: TGTGCCAGCAGCTTAAAGGGTTTGGGGCGAGGACGAAACCCTTACTCTGGAAACACCATATATTTT. Its protein product is CASSLKGLGRGRNPYSGNTIYF. The chain links TRBV13 to TRBJ1-3; D might be TRBD1 (5 bases). V gave up 2 bases and J gave up 0 bases, with 29 bases separating them. The CDR3 spans 22 residues. Germline loops: CDR1 PRHDT, CDR2 FYEKMQ (reference sequence).

This rearrangement joins TRBV5-1 to TRBJ1-4, with 9 bases that match TRBD1. The CDR3 contains 14 residues. Germline loops: CDR1 SGHRS, CDR2 YFSETQ. V trimming: 1 base; J trimming: 6 bases; junction bases outside the gene matches: 1. The CDR3 sequence is CASSLTGGHEKLFF. The CDR3 DNA is TGCGCCAGCAGCTTGACAGGGGGCCATGAAAAACTGTTTTTT. Full variable domain (missing parts from reference TRBV5-1 and TRBJ1-4): KAGVTQTPRYLIKTRGQQVTLSCSPISGHRSVSWYQQTPGQGLQFLFEYFSETQRNKGNFPGRFSGRQFSNSRSEMNVSTLELGDSALYLCASSLTGGHEKLFFGSGTQLSVL.

This clone appeared a single time. The rearrangement uses TRBV5-1 and TRBJ2-7, with a possible D match to TRBD1 (6 bases). This CDR3 has 16 residues. Germline values: CDR1 SGHRS, CDR2 YFSETQ. The V end lost 4 bases, the J end lost 4 bases, and 21 bases lay between the germline ends. The chain's CDR3 is CASSRGGTSEAYEQYF. CDR3 in DNA: TGCGCCAGCAGCCGAGGGGGAACGTCAGAGGCTTACGAGCAGTACTTC.

V is TRBV2 and J is TRBJ2-7; D remains unclear. The germline V gene has CDR1 SNHLY and CDR2 FYNNEI. The CDR3 sequence is 10 residues long. Trimming pared 4 bases from V and 6 bases from J, leaving 4 bases between. CDR3 sequence (DNA): TGTGCCAGCAGTGTCGGCGAGCAGTACTTC. Residues: CASSVGEQYF.

The CDR3 region has the DNA TGTGCCAGCAGTCCCATACAGGGGCCCCGATACGAGCAGTACTTC. It codes for CASSPIQGPRYEQYF. The chain links TRBV6-1 to TRBJ2-7; the match to TRBD1 covers 7 bases. The CDR3 sequence is 15 residues long. Germline V CDR1 and CDR2: MNHNS, SASEGT. Losses at the gene ends were 5 bases for V and 4 bases for J; bases not matched to a gene: 11.

This CDR3 is CASSFRSSYNEQFF. The DNA for the CDR3 is TGCGCCAGCAGCTTCCGGAGCTCCTACAATGAGCAGTTCTTC. The genes are TRBV5-1 and TRBJ2-1; D is unresolved. Per germline, CDR1 SGHRS and CDR2 YFSETQ. CDR3 length: 14 amino acids. The V and J ends lost 2 bases and 0 bases respectively, with 6 bases between them.

The rearrangement links TRBV5-1 to TRBJ1-2; 9 nucleotides line up with TRBD1. The CDR3 has 14 amino acids. J lost 5 bases, V lost 1 base, and 3 bases had no gene match. Germline V lookup: CDR1 SGHRS, CDR2 YFSETQ. The CDR3 DNA follows: TGCGCCAGCAGCTTGACAGGGGGCAGGTATGGCTACACCTTC. Translated: CASSLTGGRYGYTF.

The genes are TRBV5-1 and TRBJ2-5, with TRBD2 as a possible D gene (5 bases). This CDR3 spans 17 amino acids. Looked up from germline, CDR1 is SGHRS and CDR2 is YFSETQ. Between the trimmed V and J ends, which lost 0 bases and 0 bases, there was a span of 15 bases. CDR3 residues: CASSLGGLGSYQETQYF. In nucleotides, the CDR3 is TGCGCCAGCAGCTTGGGAGGGCTAGGCTCGTACCAAGAGACCCAGTACTTC.

V is TRBV5-6 and J is TRBJ1-5; the match to TRBD1 covers 10 bases. The CDR3 consists of 15 residues. J was trimmed by 5 bases and V by 0 bases; bases with no gene match: 2. CDR1 and CDR2 from the germline V gene are SGHDT and YYEEEE. The CDR3 here is CASSLGQGAYQPQHF. The CDR3 nucleotides are TGTGCCAGCAGCTTGGGACAGGGGGCGTATCAGCCCCAGCATTTT. The full variable domain, its missing parts supplied by reference TRBV5-6 and TRBJ1-5, is DAGVTQSPTHLIKTRGQQVTLRCSPKSGHDTVSWYQQALGQGPQFIFQYYEEEERQRGNFPDRFSGHQFPNYSSELNVNALLLGDSALYLCASSLGQGAYQPQHFGDGTRLSIL.

J is TRBJ1-1 and V is TRBV27, with a weak D call TRBD1 (5 bases). V was pared by 6 bases and J by 0 bases, with 11 bases between. The germline V gene has CDR1 MNHEY and CDR2 SMNVEV (reference sequence). This CDR3 comprises 14 residues. CDR3 residues: CASRPGPMNTEAFF. The CDR3 bases are TGTGCCAGCAGGCCAGGGCCCATGAACACTGAAGCTTTCTTT.

V usage is TRBV14 and J usage is TRBJ2-2, with 11 bases fitting TRBD2. The ends lost 4 bases at V and 3 bases at J; junction bases unmatched: 13. CDR1 and CDR2 (germline): SGHDN, FVKESK. CDR3 length equals 19 residues. This CDR3 reads CASSRRLAGRALDTGELFF. The CDR3 DNA follows: TGTGCCAGCAGCCGCCGACTAGCGGGAAGGGCTTTGGACACCGGGGAGCTGTTTTTT.

The rearrangement links TRBV28 to TRBJ1-1; D not certain. With 2 bases removed from V and 1 base from J, the gap between germline ends came to 5 bases. The germline V gene has CDR1 MDHEN and CDR2 SYDVKM. The CDR3 length is 13 residues. CDR3 nucleotides: TGTGCCAGCAGTTTAAGCGGGAACACTGAAGCTTTCTTT. Amino acid sequence: CASSLSGNTEAFF.

The J gene is TRBJ2-7, the V gene TRBV19, with D maybe TRBD1 (5 bases). Germline V gives CDR1 LNHDA, CDR2 SQIVND (reference sequence). The CDR3 has 14 amino acids. V was trimmed by 5 bases and J by 3 bases, leaving 14 bases between them. The CDR3: CASSFQGGGYEQYF. The CDR3 DNA reads as TGTGCCAGTAGTTTCCAGGGTGGCGGCTACGAGCAGTACTTC.

The gene calls are TRBV10-3 and TRBJ2-1; D uncertain. The CDR3 length is 12 residues. Germline-derived CDR1 and CDR2 are ENHRY and SYGVKD. V lost 6 bases and J lost 9, with 12 bases in between. CDR3 amino acids: CAIRPPNSEQFF. In DNA form, the CDR3 reads TGTGCCATCAGGCCACCAAACAGTGAGCAGTTCTTC.

This chain uses TRBV28 with TRBJ2-3; D might be TRBD2 (7 bases). Trimming left V 10 bases short and J 0 bases short, with 14 bases between. Germline values: CDR1 MDHEN, CDR2 SYDVKM. The CDR3 extends over 14 amino acids. The CDR3 loop is CATGGLSSTDTQYF. CDR3 coding DNA: TGTGCCACCGGGGGGCTTTCTAGCACAGATACGCAGTATTTT.

The chain uses TRBV21-1 and TRBJ2-1; TRBD2, the D gene given by the table, was not confirmed from the DNA. TRBV21-1 is a known pseudogene. The CDR3 contains 16 residues. The CDR3 DNA sequence: TGTGCCAGCAGCAAAGAGATTAGCGGGATATACAATGAGCAGTTCTTC. Amino acids: CASSKEISGIYNEQFF.

This chain uses TRBV28 with TRBJ2-7, with TRBD1 as a possible D gene (7 bases). The CDR3 spans 16 residues. Germline V CDR1 and CDR2: MDHEN, SYDVKM. Trimming removed 6 bases from V and 4 bases from J, with 22 bases in between. CDR3 amino acids: CASSPASGGGRYEQYF. In DNA, the CDR3 is TGTGCCAGCAGCCCCGCCTCAGGAGGGGGCAGGTACGAGCAGTACTTC.

This clone was seen only once. The chain is built from TRBV7-3 and TRBJ2-7, with a possible D match to TRBD2 (6 bases). The CDR3 extends over 13 amino acids. Germline values: CDR1 SGHTA, CDR2 FQGTGA. V was cut by 2 bases and J by 3 bases, with 8 bases left in between. Here the CDR3 DNA reads TGTGCCAGCAGCTTACTAGCGAACTACGAGCAGTACTTC. Encoded protein: CASSLLANYEQYF.

The V and J genes are TRBV5-4 and TRBJ2-4; D is possibly TRBD2 (6 bases). This CDR3 is 14 amino acids long. Per the germline V gene, CDR1 is SGHNT and CDR2 is YYREEE (reference sequence). V was shortened by 3 bases and J by 0 bases, with 7 bases between the two germline ends. CDR3 protein: CASSSGGAKNIQYF. CDR3 DNA: TGTGCCAGCAGCTCCGGGGGAGCCAAAAACATTCAGTACTTC.